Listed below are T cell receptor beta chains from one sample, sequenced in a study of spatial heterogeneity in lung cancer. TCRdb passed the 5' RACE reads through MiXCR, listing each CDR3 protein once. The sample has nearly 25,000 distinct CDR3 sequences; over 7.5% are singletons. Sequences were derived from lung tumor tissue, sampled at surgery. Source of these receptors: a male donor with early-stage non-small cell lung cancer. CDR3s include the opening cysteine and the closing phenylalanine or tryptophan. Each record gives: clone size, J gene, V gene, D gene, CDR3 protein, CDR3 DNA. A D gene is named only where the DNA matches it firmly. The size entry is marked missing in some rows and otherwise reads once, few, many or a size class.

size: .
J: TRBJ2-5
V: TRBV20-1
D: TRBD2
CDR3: CSARAGAGGRETQYF
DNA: TGCAGTGCTAGAGCAGGCGCGGGGGGTCGGGAGACCCAGTACTTC

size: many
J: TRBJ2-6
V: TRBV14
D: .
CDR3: CASSLWGAGANVLTF
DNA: TGTGCCAGCAGCCTTTGGGGCGCGGGGGCCAACGTCCTGACTTTC

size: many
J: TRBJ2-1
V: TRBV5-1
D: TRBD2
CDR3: CASSFTSGGPSLYNEQFF
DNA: TGCGCCAGCAGCTTTACTAGCGGGGGCCCCTCCCTCTACAATGAGCAGTTCTTC

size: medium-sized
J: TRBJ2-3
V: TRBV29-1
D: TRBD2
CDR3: CSVPTSGGYTTDTQYF
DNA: TGCAGCGTCCCGACTAGCGGGGGCTATACCACAGATACGCAGTATTTT

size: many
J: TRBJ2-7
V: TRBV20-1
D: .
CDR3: CSASIRGPRNDEQYF
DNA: TGCAGTGCTTCCATCCGGGGACCCCGAAATGACGAGCAGTACTTC

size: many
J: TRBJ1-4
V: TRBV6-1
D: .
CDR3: CASRLGQPNEKLFF
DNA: TGTGCCAGCAGGCTTGGACAGCCTAATGAAAAACTGTTTTTT

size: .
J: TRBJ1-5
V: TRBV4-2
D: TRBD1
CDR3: CASSQTDRAYSNQPQHF
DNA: TGTGCCAGCAGTCAAACCGACAGGGCATATAGCAATCAGCCCCAGCATTTT

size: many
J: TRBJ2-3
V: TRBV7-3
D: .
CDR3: CASSSLMPFTDTQYF
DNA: TGTGCCAGCAGCTCGCTTATGCCCTTCACAGATACGCAGTATTTT

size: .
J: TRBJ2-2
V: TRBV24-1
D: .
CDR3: CATSDLSDTGELFF
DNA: TGTGCCACCAGTGATTTGAGCGACACCGGGGAGCTGTTTTTT

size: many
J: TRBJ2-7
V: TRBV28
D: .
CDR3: CASSTPSGFAYEQYF
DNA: TGTGCCAGCAGTACCCCCTCGGGCTTTGCCTACGAGCAGTACTTC

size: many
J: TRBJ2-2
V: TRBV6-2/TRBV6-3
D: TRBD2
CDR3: CASRRAGTNTGELFF
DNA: TGTGCCAGCAGACGAGCGGGGACGAACACCGGGGAGCTGTTTTTT

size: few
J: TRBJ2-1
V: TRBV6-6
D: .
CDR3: CASSPMGEEQFF
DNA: TGTGCCAGCAGCCCCATGGGGGAAGAGCAGTTCTTC

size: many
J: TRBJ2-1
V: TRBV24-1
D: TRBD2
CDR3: CATSDPGGGGHNEQFF
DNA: TGTGCCACCAGTGATCCGGGTGGGGGGGGTCACAATGAGCAGTTCTTC

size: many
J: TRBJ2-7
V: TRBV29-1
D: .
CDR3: CSVEGSRDYEQYF
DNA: TGCAGCGTTGAGGGCTCCAGGGACTACGAGCAGTACTTC

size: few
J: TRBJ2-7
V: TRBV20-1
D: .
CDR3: CSAPRAGSSTYEQYF
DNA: TGCAGTGCCCCCCGGGCGGGCTCAAGTACCTACGAGCAGTACTTC

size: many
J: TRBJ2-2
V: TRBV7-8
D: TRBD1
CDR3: CASSRGQDANTGELFF
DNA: TGTGCCAGCAGCAGAGGACAGGACGCGAACACCGGGGAGCTGTTTTTT

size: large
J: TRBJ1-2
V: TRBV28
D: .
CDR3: CAIKDRGYGYTF
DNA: TGTGCCATCAAGGACAGAGGGTATGGCTACACCTTC

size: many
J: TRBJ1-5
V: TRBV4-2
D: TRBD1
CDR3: CASSQGPGQGSNQPQHF
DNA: TGTGCCAGCAGCCAAGGCCCGGGACAGGGATCCAATCAGCCCCAGCATTTT

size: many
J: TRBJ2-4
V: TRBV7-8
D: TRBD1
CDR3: CASSSGQGLDIQYF
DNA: TGTGCCAGCAGCTCAGGACAGGGATTAGACATTCAGTACTTC

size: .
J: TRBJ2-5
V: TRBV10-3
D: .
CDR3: CAISESEETQYF
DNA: TGTGCCATCAGTGAGTCGGAAGAGACCCAGTACTTC

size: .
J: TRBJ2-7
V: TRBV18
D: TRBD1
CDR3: CASSPRQGTYEQYF
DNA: TGTGCCAGCTCACCACGACAGGGTACATACGAGCAGTACTTC

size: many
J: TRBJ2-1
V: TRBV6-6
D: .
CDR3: CASSYLYNEQFF
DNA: TGTGCCAGCAGTTACCTTTACAATGAGCAGTTCTTC